This TCR beta chain came from a study of blood T cell repertoires in COVID-19. Study overall: COVID-19 samples from acute and convalescent phases originated in the United States, Italy and Spain. The cDNA or gDNA used as material had been derived from T cells, B-cell-depleted T cells, or PBMCs.

In the original workflow: Nucleated cell counts were estimated from reference gene primer amplification. Sequencing used immunoSEQ multiplex PCR; TCRdb keeps in-frame clones, though not all of them. V and J calls and clone size are copied from that table; D and trimming were computed from the DNA. The sample holds around 340,000 clones, around 80% seen once. This CDR3 region has 15 residues. With 5 bases clipped from V and 7 bases from J, the junction kept 8 bases outside the gene matches. Germline CDR1 and CDR2: MDHEN and SYDVKM. The chain recombines TRBV28 with TRBJ2-7; TRBD2 aligns across 13 bases. The receptor comes from a man aged 25-40 years with active or convalescent COVID-19. Input material: peripheral blood. The DNA of the CDR3 is TGTGCCAGCAGTGTACTAGCGGGAGGGGTAAGGGAGCAGTACTTC. Protein: CASSVLAGGVREQYF.